This T cell receptor (beta chain) stems from a study of T cell repertoires in aging, cancer and after chemotherapy. This clonotype was observed a handful of times. Multiplex touch-down PCR with TRB-A/B primers amplified rearranged V-D-J TRB sequences. TCRdb reprocessed the multiplex PCR reads with MiXCR, giving one entry per CDR3 protein. The table records several thousand distinct CDR3 sequences, around 35% of them present only once. TCR beta rearrangements were amplified from peripheral blood genomic DNA. Source material: blood. The clonotype originates from a human donor with a blood cancer.

CDR3 nucleotides: TGCGCCAGCAGCCAAGATATTCGGTGGAACACTGAAGCTTTCTTT. Protein product: CASSQDIRWNTEAFF. This chain joins TRBV4-3 and TRBJ1-1; no clear D gene. V lost 0 bases to trimming and J lost 1 base, with 9 bases between them. The CDR3 totals 15 residues. The germline V gene has CDR1 LGHNA and CDR2 YSLEER.